This TCR beta chain emerged from a study of vaccination and CD4 T cells after COVID-19. Study-wide context: Convalescent donors were composed of six males and four females, of whom two were Hispanic. The study, taken as a whole, reports: Within convalescent individuals, 304 out of 307 vaccine-specific clones proved to be spike mono-reactive.

Trimming at V came to 6 bases and at J to 2 bases, leaving 8 bases not matched to a gene. Germline lookup yields CDR1 LNHDA and CDR2 SQIVND (reference sequence). CDR3 length: 15 residues. Described treatment: roughly 11-day PBMC culture with coronavirus spike peptide pools or control peptides (ViraFEST assay). Worth noting for this clonotype: Its antigen is still unknown.

Scientists ran DNA taken from cultured CD4+ T cells through the Oncomine TCR Beta short-read assay for sequencing. Once CD4+ T cells had been cultured, genomic DNA was extracted from them. TCRdb recomputed calls from the PCR reads with MiXCR, one row per CDR3 protein. Of 9,500 to 15,000 distinct CDR3 sequences detected, around 80% appear once; the ten largest clones hold under 13%. The chain is built from TRBV19 and TRBJ2-3; 7 nucleotides match TRBD1. The receptor comes from a human donor who had recovered from COVID-19. Source material: CD4+ T cells from blood, cultured in vitro. DNA of the CDR3: TGTGCCAGTAGCCGACCGGGACAGAACACAGATACGCAGTATTTT. Encoded protein: CASSRPGQNTDTQYF.